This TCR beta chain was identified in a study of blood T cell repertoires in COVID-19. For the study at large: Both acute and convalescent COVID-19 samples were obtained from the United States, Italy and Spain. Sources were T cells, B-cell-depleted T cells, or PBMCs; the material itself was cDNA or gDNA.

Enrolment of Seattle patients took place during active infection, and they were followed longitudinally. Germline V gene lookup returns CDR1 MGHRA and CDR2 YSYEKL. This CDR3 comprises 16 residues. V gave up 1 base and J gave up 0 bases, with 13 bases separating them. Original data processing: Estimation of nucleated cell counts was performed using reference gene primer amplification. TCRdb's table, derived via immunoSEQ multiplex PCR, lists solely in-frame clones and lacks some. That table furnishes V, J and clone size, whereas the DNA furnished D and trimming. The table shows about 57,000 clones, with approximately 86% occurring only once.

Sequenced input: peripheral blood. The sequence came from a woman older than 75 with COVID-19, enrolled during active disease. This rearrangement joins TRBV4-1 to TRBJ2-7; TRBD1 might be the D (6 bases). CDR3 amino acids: CASSQAPTGNSYEQYF. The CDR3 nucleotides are TGCGCCAGCAGCCAAGCCCCCACAGGGAACTCCTACGAGCAGTACTTC.